One and the same sample provided the 23 T cell receptor beta chains below, sequenced in a study of T cells expressing NK-cell markers. TCRdb derives one entry per CDR3 protein from the 5' RACE reads, leaving out DNA. Reported are 300,000 to 500,000 distinct CDR3 sequences; the ten largest clones contain about 10%. The sequencing input was blood T cells: a sorted CD56 or NKG2C T cell subset, CD4+ or CD8+ T cells, or bulk PBMC T cells (not recorded which). The source is a woman in her 50s in good health.

This chain uses TRBV4-2 with TRBJ2-6; TCRdb's D call, TRBD2, is unchecked because there is no DNA. Germline CDR1 and CDR2: LGHNA and YNFKEQ. The length of the CDR3 is 20 residues. Here the CDR3 reads CASSQWTSGGTFSGANVLTF.

The genes are TRBV6-6 and TRBJ2-2; the D call of TRBD2 rests on TCRdb alone, since no DNA is present to check it. The germline gives CDR1 MNHNY, CDR2 SVGAGI (reference sequence). This CDR3 contains 17 residues. The CDR3 is CASSYPGLAGFSGELFF.

The chain uses TRBV4-2 and TRBJ2-1; TCRdb gives TRBD2 as the D gene, but with no DNA this cannot be confirmed. The germline V gene encodes CDR1 LGHNA and CDR2 YNFKEQ. This CDR3 spans 15 amino acids. The CDR3 is CASSHGREGDNEQFF.

The CDR3 spells CATSAGGETQYF. The genes are TRBV24-1 and TRBJ2-5; no DNA is available, so the TRBD2 call from TCRdb remains unchecked. The germline V gene has CDR1 KGHDR and CDR2 SFDVKD. CDR3 length: 12 residues.

V is TRBV27 and J is TRBJ1-6; checking the TCRdb D call of TRBD1 is not possible without DNA. CDR1 is MNHEY and CDR2 is SMNVEV in the germline V gene (reference sequence). CDR3 size: 14 residues. The CDR3 loop is CASRPDSYNSPLHF.

This rearrangement joins TRBV4-1 to TRBJ2-3; TCRdb selects TRBD1, and the lack of DNA leaves this call unchecked. Per the germline V gene, CDR1 is MGHRA and CDR2 is YSYEKL. This CDR3 is built from 17 residues. The CDR3 protein is CASSQPLRDGMRDTQYF.

The V gene is TRBV7-9, the J gene TRBJ2-1; TCRdb selects TRBD2, and the lack of DNA leaves this call unchecked. This CDR3 spans 19 amino acids. Germline V CDR1 and CDR2: SEHNR, FQNEAQ (reference sequence). CDR3: CASSLVASGSDHSYNEQFF.

This sequence joins TRBV11-3 and TRBJ2-1; TCRdb selects TRBD2, and the lack of DNA leaves this call unchecked. The CDR3 is 18 residues long. Germline loops: CDR1 SGHNT, CDR2 YENEEA. The CDR3 loop is CASSLGIAGEFGDNEQFF.

V and J are TRBV5-1 and TRBJ2-7; checking the TCRdb D call of TRBD2 is not possible without DNA. The CDR3 spans 18 residues. Germline CDR1 is SGHRS and CDR2 is YFSETQ. The chain's CDR3 is CASSGRDTGLAGSYEQYF.

This sequence joins TRBV7-2 and TRBJ2-1. The length of the CDR3 is 13 residues. Germline assignment: CDR1 SGHTA and CDR2 FQGNSA. The CDR3 is CASSSQVGDEQFF.

The chain couples TRBV20-1 to TRBJ1-5; TCRdb picks TRBD1, but there is no DNA to check that call. The germline gives CDR1 DFQATT, CDR2 SNEGSKA (reference sequence). The CDR3 is made up of 14 amino acids. The CDR3 region is CSANRQGGNQPQHF.

J is TRBJ1-2 and V is TRBV20-1; there is no DNA to check the TCRdb D call of TRBD1. CDR3 length: 13 amino acids. The germline V gene encodes CDR1 DFQATT and CDR2 SNEGSKA (reference sequence). CDR3 sequence reads: CSARGGQSYGYTF.

The CDR3 protein is CSARDFRARTDTQYF. The chain joins TRBV20-1 to TRBJ2-3. Germline assignment: CDR1 DFQATT and CDR2 SNEGSKA (reference sequence). This CDR3 contains 15 residues.

The chain carries TRBV18 and TRBJ2-4; there is no DNA to check the TCRdb D call of TRBD1. This CDR3 is built from 18 residues. CDR1 is KGHSH and CDR2 is LQKENI in the germline V gene. The CDR3 loop reads CASSPRGTARDPKNIQYF.

The chain is built from TRBV24-1 and TRBJ2-5. This CDR3 is built from 12 residues. Germline V lookup: CDR1 KGHDR, CDR2 SFDVKD. The CDR3 loop reads CATSGWSETQYF.

V gene TRBV5-1 combines with J gene TRBJ2-3; the TRBD1 assignment by TCRdb is unverifiable without DNA. In germline, CDR1 is SGHRS, CDR2 YFSETQ. This CDR3 has 13 amino acids. The CDR3 sequence is CASSFRRADTQYF.

The chain carries TRBV29-1 and TRBJ2-5; the D call from TCRdb, TRBD1, cannot be confirmed without DNA. Germline-derived CDR1 and CDR2 are SQVTM and ANQGSEA. The CDR3 totals 13 residues. The CDR3 region is CSVSGTSSETQYF.

The chain joins TRBV5-4 to TRBJ2-5; the TCRdb D gene call, TRBD2, has no DNA to confirm it. Germline loops: CDR1 SGHNT, CDR2 YYREEE (reference sequence). The CDR3 extends over 13 amino acids. CDR3 sequence: CASSFVGGETQYF.

V usage is TRBV3-1 and J usage is TRBJ1-5; checking the TCRdb D call of TRBD1 is not possible without DNA. This CDR3 is built from 15 residues. Germline V gives CDR1 LGHDT, CDR2 YNNKEL (reference sequence). This chain's CDR3 is CASSQGRGRGQPQHF.

This sequence joins TRBV19 and TRBJ1-6. The CDR3 consists of 13 residues. The V gene's germline CDR1 is LNHDA and CDR2 SQIVND (reference sequence). CDR3 residues: CASNTGENSPLHF.

The V and J genes are TRBV11-3 and TRBJ2-3; as DNA is missing, the TRBD1 call by TCRdb cannot be tested. This CDR3 region has 17 residues. CDR1 and CDR2 (germline): SGHNT, YENEEA. CDR3 residues: CASSWGVAWTSTDTQYF.

The V and J genes are TRBV28 and TRBJ2-1; TCRdb designates TRBD2, a call that cannot be tested without DNA. Germline V gives CDR1 MDHEN, CDR2 SYDVKM. The CDR3 covers 16 residues. The CDR3: CASSPRLAGAYNEQFF.

This chain uses TRBV12-3 or TRBV12-4 with TRBJ2-2. The CDR3 covers 15 residues. CDR3 loop: CASSPRDSQTGELFF.